These 21 T cell receptor beta chains were all obtained from the same sample, sequenced in a study of cytomegalovirus exposure and HLA in healthy donors. Vbeta (60) and Jbeta (13) primers were used in the PCR. The data were produced by immunoSEQ multiplex PCR, yet TCRdb's version contains in-frame clones alone and is incomplete. The sample includes roughly 200,000 clones, approximately 80% of them seen just once. Sequencing was done on a sample of PBMCs. These receptors were collected from a woman aged 25-40 years in good health and CMV-seronegative.

V is TRBV5-6 and J is TRBJ2-2; 8 bases line up with TRBD1. V dropped 6 bases and J dropped 4; count of bases not matched to a gene: 11. CDR3 size: 16 residues. Germline V gives CDR1 SGHDT, CDR2 YYEEEE. The CDR3 is CASNPGQGFLTGELFF. DNA of the CDR3: TGTGCCAGCAACCCCGGACAGGGTTTCCTCACCGGGGAGCTGTTTTTT. The whole variable domain, filled in from reference TRBV5-6 and TRBJ2-2, reads DAGVTQSPTHLIKTRGQQVTLRCSPKSGHDTVSWYQQALGQGPQFIFQYYEEEERQRGNFPDRFSGHQFPNYSSELNVNALLLGDSALYLCASNPGQGFLTGELFFGEGSRLTVL.

This clone was found once. The chain combines TRBV5-6 with TRBJ2-3; the D gene is possibly TRBD2 (6 bases). The length of the CDR3 is 15 residues. The V gene's germline CDR1 is SGHDT and CDR2 YYEEEE. Between the trimmed V and J ends, which lost 1 base and 2 bases, there was a span of 11 bases. In DNA, the CDR3 is TGTGCCAGCAGCTTGTGGGCGGGACCCACAGATACGCAGTATTTT. Translated: CASSLWAGPTDTQYF. Complete variable domain (other parts from reference TRBV5-6 and TRBJ2-3): DAGVTQSPTHLIKTRGQQVTLRCSPKSGHDTVSWYQQALGQGPQFIFQYYEEEERQRGNFPDRFSGHQFPNYSSELNVNALLLGDSALYLCASSLWAGPTDTQYFGPGTRLTVL.

Note on this clone: The junction departs from the called germline gene at one end, perhaps through a read error. This sequence joins TRBV18 and TRBJ2-4; 7 bases align to TRBD2. Germline V lookup: CDR1 KGHSH, CDR2 LQKENI. The CDR3 has 16 amino acids. The CDR3 DNA sequence: TGTGCCAGCTCACCTGTGGGGATTGGACTAGATGTGGTAGTAAACTTC. Its translation: CASSPVGIGLDVVVNF.

As to this clone: At one boundary the junction diverges from the germline segment, which might be a read error. The J gene is TRBJ2-1, the V gene TRBV7-9; D is perhaps TRBD2 (7 bases). Germline V gene sequence: CDR1 SEHNR, CDR2 FQNEAQ (reference sequence). This CDR3 has 12 residues. CDR3 nucleotides: TGTGCCAGCAGCCTACCTCCGGGGCGGGGGCTCTTC. Translation: CASSLPPGRGLF. Filled out from reference TRBV7-9 and TRBJ2-1, the complete variable domain reads DTGVSQNPRHKITKRGQNVTFRCDPISEHNRLYWYRQTLGQGPEFLTYFQNEAQLEKSRLLSDRFSAERPKGSFSTLEIQRTEQGDSAMYLCASSLPPGRGLFGPGTRLTVL.

The V call is TRBV29-1, the J call TRBJ2-7, with 9 bases identical to TRBD1. The junction had 5 bases not matched to a gene; V was cut back by 6 bases and J by 2 bases. This CDR3 is 13 amino acids long. Germline V lookup: CDR1 SQVTM, CDR2 ANQGSEA. CDR3 region: CSVRRDRAYEQYF. The CDR3 DNA follows: TGCAGCGTGAGGCGGGACAGGGCCTACGAGCAGTACTTC.

Only a few counts were recorded for this clone. This chain uses TRBV2 with TRBJ1-2; 9 positions agree with TRBD1. The CDR3 runs to 14 residues. V dropped 6 bases and J dropped 5; count of bases not matched to a gene: 7. CDR1 and CDR2 from the germline V gene are SNHLY and FYNNEI. The CDR3 is CASRDTGTGYGYTF. The CDR3 DNA is TGTGCCAGCAGAGACACCGGGACAGGGTATGGCTACACCTTC.

This clone was seen a handful of times. The V and J genes are TRBV9 and TRBJ2-1, with no clear D. V was shortened by 0 bases and J by 6 bases, with 7 bases between the two germline ends. The CDR3 loop spans 13 amino acids. CDR1 and CDR2 from the germline V gene are SGDLS and YYNGEE. The CDR3 spells CASSVGNSNEQFF. In nucleotides, the CDR3 is TGTGCCAGCAGCGTAGGAAACAGCAATGAGCAGTTCTTC.

The chain joins TRBV27 to TRBJ2-5, with 11 bases lining up with TRBD2. The CDR3 length is 14 residues. Germline values: CDR1 MNHEY, CDR2 SMNVEV (reference sequence). The V segment lost 5 bases and the J segment 4 bases; nucleotides outside the gene matches: 3. CDR3 coding DNA: TGTGCCAGCAGTGTCCTAGCGGGAGGAGAGACCCAGTACTTC. Amino acid sequence: CASSVLAGGETQYF.

The V and J genes are TRBV5-6 and TRBJ1-3, with TRBD1 matching over 7 bases. Trimming removed 0 bases from V and 0 bases from J; junction bases left unmatched: 3. Germline CDR1 reads SGHDT; CDR2 reads YYEEEE. CDR3 length: 16 amino acids. DNA for the CDR3: TGTGCCAGCAGCTTGGGCCAGGGGGGCTCTGGAAACACCATATATTTT. This codes for CASSLGQGGSGNTIYF.

The chain has TRBV5-1 and TRBJ2-7, with 13 bases that match TRBD2. Trimming removed 0 bases from V and 6 bases from J; junction bases left unmatched: 12. Germline CDR1 is SGHRS and CDR2 is YFSETQ. The CDR3 totals 18 residues. The CDR3 DNA sequence: TGCGCCAGCAGCTTGGGGACTAGCGGGAGTTCTATTAGGGGCGAGCAGTACTTC. Protein: CASSLGTSGSSIRGEQYF.

This chain links TRBV19 with TRBJ1-2; D may be TRBD1 (6 bases). The CDR3 is 16 amino acids. Germline values: CDR1 LNHDA, CDR2 SQIVND (reference sequence). V lost 3 bases and J 2 bases, leaving 16 bases between the germline ends. DNA of the CDR3: TGTGCCAGTAGTATGGGCGCCGGCAGGGGAAACTATGGCTACACCTTC. This codes for CASSMGAGRGNYGYTF.

This clone is labeled medium-sized. The chain employs TRBV7-8 and TRBJ2-7, with 7 bases aligning to TRBD1. This CDR3 has 15 amino acids. The germline V gene encodes CDR1 SGHVS and CDR2 FQNEAQ. The junction had 3 bases not matched to a gene; V was cut back by 1 base and J by 0 bases. In nucleotides, the CDR3 is TGTGCCAGCAGCTTAGGACAGGGAAGCTCCTACGAGCAGTACTTC. Translation gives CASSLGQGSSYEQYF.

The rearrangement uses TRBV13 and TRBJ1-1; D not resolved. Trimming removed 8 bases from V and 6 bases from J, with 28 bases in between. Germline-derived CDR1 and CDR2 are PRHDT and FYEKMQ (reference sequence). This CDR3 has 17 residues. CDR3 protein: CASRWLTSLIADAEAFF. The DNA for the CDR3 is TGTGCCAGCCGGTGGCTGACATCTCTAATTGCTGACGCTGAAGCTTTCTTT.

This chain joins TRBV4-2 and TRBJ2-5; D is perhaps TRBD2 (5 bases). The V gene lost 1 base and the J gene lost 11 bases, with 17 bases spanning the gap. The CDR3 contains 14 residues. The germline CDR1 and CDR2 sequences are LGHNA and YNFKEQ. The CDR3 coding sequence is TGTGCCAGCAGCCAAGCCCCAATTGGATGGGAGCAGTACTTC. Residues: CASSQAPIGWEQYF.

This clone was picked up a small number of times. The rearrangement links TRBV18 to TRBJ2-3, with a possible D match to TRBD1 (6 bases). CDR1 and CDR2 (germline): KGHSH, LQKENI. Trimming cost V 1 base and J 0 bases, with 20 bases left between them. The CDR3 totals 19 residues. Written as DNA, the CDR3 is TGTGCCAGCTCACCACGTGTAGGTGCAGGGGCTATTAGCACAGATACGCAGTATTTT. Its translation: CASSPRVGAGAISTDTQYF.

The chain carries TRBV4-1 and TRBJ1-5; 8 positions agree with TRBD1. Germline CDR1 is MGHRA and CDR2 is YSYEKL. The ends lost 4 bases at V and 6 bases at J; junction bases unmatched: 17. This CDR3 region has 18 residues. The CDR3: CASSPQLRAGGAGQPQHF. CDR3 nucleotide sequence: TGCGCCAGCAGCCCCCAACTGAGAGCAGGGGGCGCCGGTCAGCCCCAGCATTTT.

CDR3 in amino acids: CASSLGTGPEKLFF. The CDR3 nucleotides read TGCGCCAGCAGCTTGGGGACAGGGCCTGAAAAACTGTTTTTT. The J gene is TRBJ1-4, the V gene TRBV5-1; the match to TRBD1 covers 8 bases. This CDR3 is built from 14 residues. CDR1 and CDR2 from the germline V gene are SGHRS and YFSETQ. V lost 0 bases and J lost 7; bases outside the gene matches: 2.

V gene TRBV4-1 combines with J gene TRBJ2-3; the D gene is possibly TRBD1 (6 bases). Deletions cut 4 bases from V and 4 bases from J, with 12 bases between. CDR1 is MGHRA, CDR2 YSYEKL, per germline. The CDR3 is 14 residues long. The CDR3 region has the DNA TGCGCCAGCAGCCTCCAGGGGTTCCCAGATACGCAGTATTTT. This sequence encodes CASSLQGFPDTQYF.

This chain connects TRBV9 to TRBJ2-4, with D perhaps matching TRBD1 (5 bases). Germline V lookup: CDR1 SGDLS, CDR2 YYNGEE. This CDR3 spans 13 amino acids. Trimming stripped 4 bases from V and 7 bases from J, with 12 bases between. Here the CDR3 reads CASSPPGYNIQYF. In DNA form, the CDR3 reads TGTGCCAGCAGCCCCCCAGGGTACAACATTCAGTACTTC.

The V gene is TRBV19, the J gene TRBJ2-7; D remains ambiguous. The CDR3 has 16 residues. The V gene lost 3 bases and the J gene lost 4 bases, with 19 bases spanning the gap. The germline CDR1 and CDR2 sequences are LNHDA and SQIVND (reference sequence). Here the CDR3 reads CASSIGRVEYGYEQYF. For the CDR3, the DNA is TGTGCCAGTAGTATCGGCCGGGTGGAATACGGTTACGAGCAGTACTTC.

This chain uses TRBV4-3 with TRBJ2-2; D gene uncertain. The CDR3 length is 14 residues. The V gene lost 3 bases and the J gene lost 6 bases, with 11 bases spanning the gap. The germline gives CDR1 LGHNA, CDR2 YSLEER. CDR3 nucleotide sequence: TGCGCCAGCAGCCAGGCCCAATCTGCCGGGGAGCTGTTTTTT. Amino acid sequence: CASSQAQSAGELFF.